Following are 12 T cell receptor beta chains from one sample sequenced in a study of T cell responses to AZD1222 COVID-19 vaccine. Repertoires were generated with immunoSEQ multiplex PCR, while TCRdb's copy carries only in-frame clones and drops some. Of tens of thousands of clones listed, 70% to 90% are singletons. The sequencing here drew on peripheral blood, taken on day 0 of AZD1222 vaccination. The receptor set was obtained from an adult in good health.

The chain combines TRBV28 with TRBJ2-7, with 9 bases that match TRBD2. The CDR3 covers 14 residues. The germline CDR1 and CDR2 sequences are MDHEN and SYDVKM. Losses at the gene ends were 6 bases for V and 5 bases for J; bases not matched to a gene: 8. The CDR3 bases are TGTGCCAGCAGGGCGGGAGGGCCCCTACACGAGCAGTACTTC. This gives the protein CASRAGGPLHEQYF.

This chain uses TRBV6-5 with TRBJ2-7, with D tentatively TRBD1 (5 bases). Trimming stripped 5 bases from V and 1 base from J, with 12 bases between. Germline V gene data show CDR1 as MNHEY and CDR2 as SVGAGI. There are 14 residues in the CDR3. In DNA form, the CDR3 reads TGTGCCAGCAGTCCCCGAAGGACATCCTACGAGCAGTACTTC. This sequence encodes CASSPRRTSYEQYF.

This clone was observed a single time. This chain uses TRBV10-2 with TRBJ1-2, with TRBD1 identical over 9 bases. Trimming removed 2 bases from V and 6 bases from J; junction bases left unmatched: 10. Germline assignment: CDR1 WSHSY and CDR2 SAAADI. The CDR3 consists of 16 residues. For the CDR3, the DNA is TGCGCCAGCAGTGAGAGGGGGACAGGGTTCAGCGATGGCTACACCTTC. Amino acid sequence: CASSERGTGFSDGYTF.

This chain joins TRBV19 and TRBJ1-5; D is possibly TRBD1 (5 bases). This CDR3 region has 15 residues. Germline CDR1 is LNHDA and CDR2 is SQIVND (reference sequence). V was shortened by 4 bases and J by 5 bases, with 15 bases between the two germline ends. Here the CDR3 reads CASSKTKGEDQPQHF. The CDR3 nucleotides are TGTGCCAGTAGTAAGACCAAAGGGGAAGATCAGCCCCAGCATTTT. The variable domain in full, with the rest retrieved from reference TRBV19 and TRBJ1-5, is DGGITQSPKYLFRKEGQNVTLSCEQNLNHDAMYWYRQDPGQGLRLIYYSQIVNDFQKGDIAEGYSVSREKKESFPLTVTSAQKNPTAFYLCASSKTKGEDQPQHFGDGTRLSIL.

In DNA form, the CDR3 reads TGTGCCAGCAGTGAGGGACTAGCGGGGAGGAGGGAGCTGTTTTTT. Residues: CASSEGLAGRRELFF. The chain is built from TRBV6-1 and TRBJ2-2, with 13 bases fitting TRBD2. CDR1 MNHNS and CDR2 SASEGT come from the germline V gene. The CDR3 covers 15 residues. V was pared by 3 bases and J by 9 bases, with 4 bases of the junction left unmatched.

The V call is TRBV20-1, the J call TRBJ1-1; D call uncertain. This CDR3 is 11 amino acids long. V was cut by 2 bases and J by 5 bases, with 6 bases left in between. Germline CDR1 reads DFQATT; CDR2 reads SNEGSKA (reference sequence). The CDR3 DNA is TGCAGTGCTAGATTGGTTACTGAAGCTTTCTTT. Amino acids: CSARLVTEAFF.

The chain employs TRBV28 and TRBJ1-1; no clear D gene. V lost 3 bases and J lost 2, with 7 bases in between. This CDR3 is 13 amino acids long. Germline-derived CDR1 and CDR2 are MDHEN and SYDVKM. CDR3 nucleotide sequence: TGTGCCAGCAGTTTCCCTGCCAACACTGAAGCTTTCTTT. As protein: CASSFPANTEAFF.

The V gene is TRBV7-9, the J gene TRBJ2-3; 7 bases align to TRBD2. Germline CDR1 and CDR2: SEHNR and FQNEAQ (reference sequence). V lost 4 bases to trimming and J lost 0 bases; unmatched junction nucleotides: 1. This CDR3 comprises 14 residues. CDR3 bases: TGTGCCAGCAGCTATAGCGGGAGCACAGATACGCAGTATTTT. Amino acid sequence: CASSYSGSTDTQYF.

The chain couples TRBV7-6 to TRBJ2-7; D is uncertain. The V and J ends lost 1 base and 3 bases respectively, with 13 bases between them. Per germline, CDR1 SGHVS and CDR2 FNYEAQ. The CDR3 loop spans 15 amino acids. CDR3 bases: TGTGCCAGCAGCTTAGTTTTGGGGTGGGACTACGAGCAGTACTTC. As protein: CASSLVLGWDYEQYF.

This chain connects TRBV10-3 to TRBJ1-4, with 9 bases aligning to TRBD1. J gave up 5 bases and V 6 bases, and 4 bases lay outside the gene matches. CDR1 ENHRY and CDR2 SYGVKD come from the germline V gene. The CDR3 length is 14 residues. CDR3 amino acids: CAIRPGQGNEKLFF. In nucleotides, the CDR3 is TGTGCCATCAGGCCGGGACAGGGCAATGAAAAACTGTTTTTT.

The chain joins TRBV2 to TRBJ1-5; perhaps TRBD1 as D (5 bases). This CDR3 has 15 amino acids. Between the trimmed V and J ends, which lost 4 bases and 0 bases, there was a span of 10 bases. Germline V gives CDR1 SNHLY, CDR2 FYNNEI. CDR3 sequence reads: CASSVWTSSNQPQHF. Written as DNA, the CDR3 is TGTGCCAGCAGTGTTTGGACATCTAGCAATCAGCCCCAGCATTTT.

The DNA of the CDR3 is TGCGCCAGCAGCTTGGAGGCCTCCCTCGAGCAGTACTTC. This translates into CASSLEASLEQYF. V and J are TRBV5-1 and TRBJ2-7, with D unclear. The CDR3 is 13 residues long. V gave up 0 bases and J gave up 6 bases, with 10 bases separating them. Germline CDR1 SGHRS, CDR2 YFSETQ.